This T cell receptor beta chain is drawn from a study of regulatory T cells in long-lasting Graves disease. Unmatched junction bases numbered 13, after V lost 6 bases and J lost 10 bases. Per the germline V gene, CDR1 is DFQATT and CDR2 is SNEGSKA (reference sequence). This CDR3 region has 13 residues. Arm-PCR of CDR3 regions and iRepertoire HTBI primers were the basis on which TCR beta libraries were built. TCRdb reprocessed the multiplex PCR reads with MiXCR, giving one entry per CDR3 protein. Here the sample spans a few hundred thousand distinct CDR3 sequences, 23% being singletons. As to time point: persistent/refractory GD, antithyroid drugs over 5 years with positive TRAb. Extracted PBMC RNA gave rise to the TCR library.

The chain links TRBV20-1 to TRBJ1-1, with TRBD1 matching over 8 bases. This clonotype was sampled from a woman aged 40 to 50 with Graves disease. The material sequenced was peripheral blood mononuclear cells (PBMCs), taken when the disease was refractory, from a patient treated with antithyroid drugs. The CDR3 loop reads CSAKQGQGAGAFF. CDR3 coding DNA: TGCAGTGCGAAGCAGGGGCAGGGGGCCGGAGCTTTCTTT.